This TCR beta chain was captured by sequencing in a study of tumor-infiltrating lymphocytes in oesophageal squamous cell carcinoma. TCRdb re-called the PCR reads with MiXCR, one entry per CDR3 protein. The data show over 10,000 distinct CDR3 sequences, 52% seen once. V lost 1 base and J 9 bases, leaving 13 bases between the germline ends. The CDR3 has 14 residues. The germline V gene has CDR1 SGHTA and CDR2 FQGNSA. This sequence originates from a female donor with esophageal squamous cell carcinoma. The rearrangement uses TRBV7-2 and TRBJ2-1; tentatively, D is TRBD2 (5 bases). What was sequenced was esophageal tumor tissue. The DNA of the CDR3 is TGTGCCAGCAGCTTAGAGCGGCAGGCCGGTGAGCAGTTCTTC. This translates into CASSLERQAGEQFF. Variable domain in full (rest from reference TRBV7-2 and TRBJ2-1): GAGVSQSPSNKVTEKGKDVELRCDPISGHTALYWYRQSLGQGLEFLIYFQGNSAPDKSGLPSDRFSAERTGGSVSTLTIQRTQQEDSAVYLCASSLERQAGEQFFGPGTRLTVL.